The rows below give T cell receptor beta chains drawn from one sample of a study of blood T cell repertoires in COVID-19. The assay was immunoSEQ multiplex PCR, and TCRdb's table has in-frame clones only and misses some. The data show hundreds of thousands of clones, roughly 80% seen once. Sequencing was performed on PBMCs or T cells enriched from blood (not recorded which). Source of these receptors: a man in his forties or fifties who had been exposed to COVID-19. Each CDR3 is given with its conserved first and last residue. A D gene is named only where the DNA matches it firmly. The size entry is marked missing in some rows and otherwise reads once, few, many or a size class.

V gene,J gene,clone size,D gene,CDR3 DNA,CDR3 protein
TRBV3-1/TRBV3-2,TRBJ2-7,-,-,TGTGCCAGCAGCCAAGTAGTAACAGGCATGAGCTCCTACGAGCAGTACTTC,CASSQVVTGMSSYEQYF
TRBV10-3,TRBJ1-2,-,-,TGTGCCATCAGTGGTCAGACGGACGGGATATGGGACTATGGCTACACCTTC,CAISGQTDGIWDYGYTF
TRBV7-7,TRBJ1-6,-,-,TGTGCTAGCGGGCCCGGGGTGGGGAGTTCACCCCTCCACTTT,CASGPGVGSSPLHF
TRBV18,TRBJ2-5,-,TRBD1,TGTGCCAGCTCACCAATAGGATTTCGGGGACAGGGTCGCCAAGAGACCCAGTACTTC,CASSPIGFRGQGRQETQYF
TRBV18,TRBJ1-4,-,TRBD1,TGTGCCAGCTCACCAGGGACAGCAACTAATGAAAAACTGTTTTTT,CASSPGTATNEKLFF
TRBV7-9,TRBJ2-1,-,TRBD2,TGTGCCAGCAGCATGATAATAGCGGGATCCAACAATGAGCAGTTCTTC,CASSMIIAGSNNEQFF
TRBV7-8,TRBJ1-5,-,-,TGTGCCAGCAGCTTAGCCGAGGGCGGGAGGAATCAGCCCCAGCATTTT,CASSLAEGGRNQPQHF
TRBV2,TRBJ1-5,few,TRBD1,TGTGCCAGCAGTGAAGAGGGACAGTATAGCAATCAGCCCCAGCATTTT,CASSEEGQYSNQPQHF
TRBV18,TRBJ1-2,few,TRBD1,TGTGCCAGCTCCCTGGGGACAGGGCCCCGCTATGGCTACACCTTC,CASSLGTGPRYGYTF
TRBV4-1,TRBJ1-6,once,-,TGCGCCAGCAGCCAAGCGACCACGGGGTCACCCCTCCACTTT,CASSQATTGSPLHF
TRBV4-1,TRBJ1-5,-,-,TGCGCCAGCAGCCAAGGGCAGGCGTTCAATCAGCCCCAGCATTTT,CASSQGQAFNQPQHF
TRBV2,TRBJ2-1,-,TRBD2,TGTGCCAGCAGAAACTTAGCGGGAGGACCCTACAATGAGCAGTTCTTC,CASRNLAGGPYNEQFF
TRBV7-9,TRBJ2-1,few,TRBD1,TGTGCCAGCAGCTTAGGGACAGGGCGGGAGCAGTTCTTC,CASSLGTGREQFF
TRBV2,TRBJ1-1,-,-,TGTGCCAGCAGTGGCAGGGCCACTGAAGCTTTCTTT,CASSGRATEAFF
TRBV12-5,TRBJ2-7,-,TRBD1,TGTGCTAGTGGTTCGGACAGGGCGCCCTACGAGCAGTACTTC,CASGSDRAPYEQYF
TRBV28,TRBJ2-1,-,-,TGTGCCAGCAGTGAGTACAATGAGCAGTTCTTC,CASSEYNEQFF
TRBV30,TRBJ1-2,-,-,TGTGCCTGGTCCGAGGGGGGGTACTATGGCTACACCTTC,CAWSEGGYYGYTF
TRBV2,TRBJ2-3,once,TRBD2,TGTGCCTGCAGAACGCGAATAGCGGGAACTTCAGATACGCAGTATTTT,CACRTRIAGTSDTQYF
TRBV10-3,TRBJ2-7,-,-,TGTGCCATCAGTGAGTCGTCAGGGGCCTACGAGCAGTACTTC,CAISESSGAYEQYF
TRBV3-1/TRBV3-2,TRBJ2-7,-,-,TGTGCCAGCAGCCAAGTCCGGGGGAGCGAGCAGTACTTC,CASSQVRGSEQYF
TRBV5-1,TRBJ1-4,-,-,TGCGCCAGCAAGAAGGGAGCGGGGACTAATGAAAAACTGTTTTTT,CASKKGAGTNEKLFF
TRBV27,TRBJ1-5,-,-,TGTGCCAGCAGTTCAGGGGTGCCCTCGCCCCAGCATTTT,CASSSGVPSPQHF
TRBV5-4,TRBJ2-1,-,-,TGTGCCAGCAGCTTAATTTCTGAGGTTTCCAATGAGCAGTTCTTC,CASSLISEVSNEQFF
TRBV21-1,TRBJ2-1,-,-,TGTGCCAGCAGCTATAGCGGAAACTCCTACAATGAGCAGTTCTTC,CASSYSGNSYNEQFF
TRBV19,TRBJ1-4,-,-,TGTGCCAGTAGTGCGCACTACGAAACTAATGAAAAACTGTTTTTT,CASSAHYETNEKLFF
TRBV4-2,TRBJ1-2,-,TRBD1,TGTGCCAGCAGCCAAGTTCTTGGGACAGTTAACTATGGCTACACCTTC,CASSQVLGTVNYGYTF
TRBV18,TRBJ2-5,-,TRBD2,TGTGCCAGCTCCCTGGGACTAGCGGAAGAGACCCAGTACTTC,CASSLGLAEETQYF
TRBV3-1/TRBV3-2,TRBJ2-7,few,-,TGTGCCAGCAGCCCCGGGGGTTTGACAGCCACCCCTTTCTACGAGCAGTACTTC,CASSPGGLTATPFYEQYF
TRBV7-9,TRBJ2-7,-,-,TGTGCCAGCAGTCCTAAAGATAGTGACTACGAGCAGTACTTC,CASSPKDSDYEQYF
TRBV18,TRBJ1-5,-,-,TGTGCCAGCTCACCACGGGGGGGGGCCATTAATCAGCCCCAGCATTTT,CASSPRGGAINQPQHF
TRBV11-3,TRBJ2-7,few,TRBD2,TGTGCCAGCAGCTCCCCAGCACTAGCGGGAGCTGAGGAGCAGTACTTC,CASSSPALAGAEEQYF
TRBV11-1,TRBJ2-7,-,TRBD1,TGTGCCAGCAGCTTAGCTCGAGCAGGGGGCTTCTTCGAGCAGTACTTC,CASSLARAGGFFEQYF
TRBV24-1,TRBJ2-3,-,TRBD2,TGTGCCACCAGTGAGACGGGACTAGGCACAGATACGCAGTATTTT,CATSETGLGTDTQYF
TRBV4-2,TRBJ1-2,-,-,TGTGCCAGCAGCCAAGATCGCGTAAACTATGGCTACACCTTC,CASSQDRVNYGYTF
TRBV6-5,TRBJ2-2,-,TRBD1,TGTGCCAGCACGAACAGGGGGCGCTTTGACGGGGAGCTGTTTTTT,CASTNRGRFDGELFF
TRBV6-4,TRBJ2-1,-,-,TGTGCCAGCAGTCAAAGGGGGAATGAGCAGTTCTTC,CASSQRGNEQFF
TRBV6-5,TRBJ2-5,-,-,TGTGCCAGGACAGAACAAGAGACCCAGTACTTC,CARTEQETQYF
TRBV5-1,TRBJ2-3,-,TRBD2,TGCGCCAGCAGCTTGGGGGGACTAGCGGGATCACCAGATACGCAGTATTTT,CASSLGGLAGSPDTQYF
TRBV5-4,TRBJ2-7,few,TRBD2,TGTGCCAGCAGCTTCTCGGGGGGTTCCGAGCAGTACTTC,CASSFSGGSEQYF
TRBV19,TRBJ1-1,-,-,TGTGCCAGTACCCAGGGAAGACGGGACACTGAAGCTTTCTTT,CASTQGRRDTEAFF
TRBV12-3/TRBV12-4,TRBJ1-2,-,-,TGTGCCAGCCTGACAGGACTGTATGGCTACACCTTC,CASLTGLYGYTF
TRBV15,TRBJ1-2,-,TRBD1,TGTGCCACCAGCAGAGATCGAGGACAGGGTAGCGACGGCTACACCTTC,CATSRDRGQGSDGYTF
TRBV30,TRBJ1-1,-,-,TGTGCCTGTAGGGGGGGTTCCGAACTTGGCATGAACACTGAAGCTTTCTTT,CACRGGSELGMNTEAFF
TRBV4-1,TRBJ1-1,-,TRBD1,TGCGCCAGCAGACTTACAGGGGGCACTGAAGCTTTCTTT,CASRLTGGTEAFF
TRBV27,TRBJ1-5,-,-,TGTGCCTCCCTGCAGGGTGCGAGCAATCAGCCCCAGCATTTT,CASLQGASNQPQHF